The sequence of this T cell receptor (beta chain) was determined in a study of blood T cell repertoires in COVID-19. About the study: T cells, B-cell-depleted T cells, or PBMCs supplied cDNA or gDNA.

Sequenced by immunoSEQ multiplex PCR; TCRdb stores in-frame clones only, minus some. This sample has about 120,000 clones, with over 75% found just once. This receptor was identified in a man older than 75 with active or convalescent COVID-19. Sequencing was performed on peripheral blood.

The chain's CDR3 is CASSLAEELNQPQHF. CDR3 DNA: TGTGCCAGCAGCTTAGCAGAAGAGCTCAATCAGCCCCAGCATTTT. The chain recombines TRBV7-9 with TRBJ1-5; D unresolved. Trimming left V 0 bases short and J 3 bases short, with 9 bases between. The CDR3 loop spans 15 amino acids. Germline V gives CDR1 SEHNR, CDR2 FQNEAQ (reference sequence).